Following are 32 T cell receptor beta chains from one sample sequenced in a study of blood T cell repertoires in COVID-19. Data came from immunoSEQ multiplex PCR; TCRdb stores just in-frame clones and leaves some out. Of some 83,000 clones listed, approximately 89% are singletons. Sequenced input: peripheral blood. These receptors were obtained from a man between 50 and 59 years old with acute or convalescent COVID-19.

The rearrangement links TRBV3-1 (or the pseudogene TRBV3-2) to TRBJ2-2; 8 bases match TRBD1. V shed 6 bases and J 3 bases; nucleotides not matched to a gene: 6. Germline V lookup: CDR1 LGHDT, CDR2 YNNKEL (reference sequence). The CDR3 is 15 residues long. The CDR3 spells CASSRRQGYTGELFF. In DNA form, the CDR3 reads TGTGCCAGCAGTCGGAGACAGGGGTACACCGGGGAGCTGTTTTTT.

This clone was seen once. The chain has TRBV27 and TRBJ1-6, with D maybe TRBD1 (6 bases). V dropped 5 bases and J dropped 7 bases, with 9 bases sitting between them. Per the germline V gene, CDR1 is MNHEY and CDR2 is SMNVEV (reference sequence). The CDR3 sequence is 13 residues long. CDR3 residues: CASSQDRNSPLHF. The CDR3 DNA reads as TGTGCCAGCAGTCAGGACAGAAATTCACCCCTCCACTTT.

J is TRBJ1-1 and V is TRBV11-1; D call uncertain. CDR1 and CDR2 from the germline V gene are SGHAT and FQDESV (reference sequence). This CDR3 is built from 13 residues. The V end was cut by 1 base, the J end by 1 base, with 4 bases between. CDR3 protein: CASSLVRNTEAFF. CDR3 sequence (DNA): TGTGCCAGCAGCTTAGTCCGGAACACTGAAGCTTTCTTT.

The chain is built from TRBV10-3 and TRBJ1-4, with TRBD1 identical over 8 bases. V lost 6 bases and J lost 3; bases outside the gene matches: 0. This CDR3 contains 13 residues. Germline CDR1 reads ENHRY; CDR2 reads SYGVKD. CDR3 sequence reads: CAIRDRANEKLFF. In nucleotides, the CDR3 is TGTGCCATCAGGGACAGGGCTAATGAAAAACTGTTTTTT.

V usage is TRBV5-1 and J usage is TRBJ1-4, with 12 bases matching TRBD1. The CDR3 runs to 16 residues. Germline V gene lookup returns CDR1 SGHRS and CDR2 YFSETQ. With 4 bases clipped from V and 8 bases from J, the junction kept 9 bases outside the gene matches. The CDR3 DNA sequence: TGCGCCAGCAGCGGGACAGGGGGCGCGAATAGAGAAAAACTGTTTTTT. Amino acid sequence: CASSGTGGANREKLFF. Using reference TRBV5-1 and TRBJ1-4 for the parts outside the CDR3, the full variable domain is KAGVTQTPRYLIKTRGQQVTLSCSPISGHRSVSWYQQTPGQGLQFLFEYFSETQRNKGNFPGRFSGRQFSNSRSEMNVSTLELGDSALYLCASSGTGGANREKLFFGSGTQLSVL.

The V and J genes are TRBV5-1 and TRBJ1-2, with D maybe TRBD1 (5 bases). CDR3 length: 12 amino acids. Trimming pared 0 bases from V and 8 bases from J, leaving 8 bases between. Germline CDR1 SGHRS, CDR2 YFSETQ. This CDR3 is CASSLGRAGYTF. DNA for the CDR3: TGCGCCAGCAGCTTGGGCAGGGCGGGCTACACCTTC.

The chain carries TRBV19 and TRBJ2-7; TRBD1 aligns across 9 bases. V shed 3 bases and J 12 bases; nucleotides not matched to a gene: 12. The V gene's germline CDR1 is LNHDA and CDR2 SQIVND (reference sequence). The CDR3 contains 14 residues. CDR3 DNA: TGTGCCAGTAGTATGGGACAGGGTCAAGGAGTGGGGTACGTC. As protein: CASSMGQGQGVGYV.

V is TRBV5-1 and J is TRBJ2-3, with D possibly TRBD1 on 6 matching bases. The V end lost 3 bases, the J end lost 3 bases, and 14 bases lay between the germline ends. Germline CDR1 reads SGHRS; CDR2 reads YFSETQ. The CDR3 sequence is 15 residues long. CDR3 DNA sequence: TGCGCCAGCAGCTCGGGGACAAGAAAAACAGATACGCAGTATTTT. It codes for CASSSGTRKTDTQYF.

The chain uses TRBV5-1 and TRBJ1-2; a possible D gene is TRBD1 (6 bases). CDR3 length equals 13 residues. Trimming left V 1 base short and J 7 bases short, with 11 bases between. Germline CDR1 is SGHRS and CDR2 is YFSETQ. The CDR3 DNA reads TGCGCCAGCAGCTTGCAGGGGTCGACTGGCTACACCTTC. Residues: CASSLQGSTGYTF.

This clone occurred a few times. The rearrangement joins TRBV30 to TRBJ2-1; 9 nucleotides line up with TRBD1. The CDR3 contains 14 residues. V was pared by 2 bases and J by 8 bases, with 7 bases of the junction left unmatched. Germline V gives CDR1 GTSNPN, CDR2 SVGIG (reference sequence). CDR3 amino acids: CAWSPTGTGHEQFF. The DNA of the CDR3 is TGTGCCTGGAGTCCTACCGGGACAGGGCATGAGCAGTTCTTC.

The chain carries TRBV27 and TRBJ1-1; possibly TRBD1 for D (5 bases). The CDR3 length is 14 residues. The V gene lost 5 bases and the J gene lost 1 base, with 11 bases spanning the gap. Germline lookup yields CDR1 MNHEY and CDR2 SMNVEV (reference sequence). CDR3 DNA: TGTGCCAGCAGTGTTTGGGGGGAGAACACTGAAGCTTTCTTT. Translated: CASSVWGENTEAFF.

The J gene is TRBJ2-1, the V gene TRBV7-3; D perhaps matches TRBD2 (6 bases). Germline V lookup: CDR1 SGHTA, CDR2 FQGTGA. V was pared by 5 bases and J by 0 bases, with 8 bases between. This CDR3 region has 14 residues. CDR3 bases: TGTGCCAGCAGCCCGACTAGCTCCTACAATGAGCAGTTCTTC. Amino acids: CASSPTSSYNEQFF.

The chain recombines TRBV3-1 (or the pseudogene TRBV3-2) with TRBJ2-2, with a possible D match to TRBD1 (5 bases). Germline CDR1 and CDR2: LGHDT and YNNKEL (reference sequence). V shed 2 bases and J shed 1 base, with 17 bases lying between them. This CDR3 contains 18 residues. The DNA of the CDR3 is TGTGCCAGCAGCCAAACCTTCGACAGAGCAATGAACACCGGGGAGCTGTTTTTT. It encodes CASSQTFDRAMNTGELFF.

This clone has only a few counts. The chain has TRBV28 and TRBJ2-2, with D unclear. Germline lookup yields CDR1 MDHEN and CDR2 SYDVKM. The CDR3 spans 14 residues. V was cut by 6 bases and J by 5 bases, with 13 bases left in between. CDR3 sequence (DNA): TGTGCCAGCAGGTCCCCGTCGGGTACCGGGGAGCTGTTTTTT. Its protein is CASRSPSGTGELFF.

The V and J genes are TRBV5-6 and TRBJ1-2; TRBD1 agrees at 7 bases. With V trimmed by 2 bases and J by 10 bases, 5 bases remained unmatched. This CDR3 contains 12 residues. Germline CDR1 and CDR2: SGHDT and YYEEEE. The CDR3 DNA sequence: TGTGCCAGCAGCTTATGGGACAGTACCTACACCTTC. It is translated as CASSLWDSTYTF. The variable domain in full, completed from reference TRBV5-6 and TRBJ1-2, reads DAGVTQSPTHLIKTRGQQVTLRCSPKSGHDTVSWYQQALGQGPQFIFQYYEEEERQRGNFPDRFSGHQFPNYSSELNVNALLLGDSALYLCASSLWDSTYTFGSGTRLTVV.

The rearrangement links TRBV2 to TRBJ1-1, with D perhaps TRBD1 (6 bases). V was shortened by 5 bases and J by 2 bases, with 12 bases between the two germline ends. From germline, CDR1 is SNHLY and CDR2 FYNNEI. The CDR3 has 14 amino acids. Here the CDR3 DNA reads TGTGCCAGCAGTCGACGGACAGAAAACACTGAAGCTTTCTTT. Its protein product is CASSRRTENTEAFF.

This rearrangement joins TRBV27 to TRBJ1-5; 7 bases line up with TRBD1. Germline loops: CDR1 MNHEY, CDR2 SMNVEV (reference sequence). The CDR3 is 15 residues long. The trim removed 3 bases at V and 3 bases at J, leaving 5 bases unmatched. CDR3 sequence reads: CASSFRGLDNQPQHF. The DNA of the CDR3 is TGTGCCAGCAGTTTTAGGGGGCTGGACAATCAGCCCCAGCATTTT.

This clone was observed a single time. The chain carries TRBV4-3 and TRBJ2-5; D ambiguous. Germline V gene data show CDR1 as LGHNA and CDR2 as YSLEER. Trimming removed 0 bases from V and 5 bases from J, with 7 bases in between. The CDR3 has 13 amino acids. CDR3 bases: TGCGCCAGCAGCCAAGAGGTTCAGGAGACCCAGTACTTC. Its protein is CASSQEVQETQYF.

The chain carries TRBV24-1 and TRBJ1-4; D is perhaps TRBD1 (5 bases). V lost 9 bases, J lost 8 bases, and 21 bases lay in between. The CDR3 length is 15 residues. The germline V gene encodes CDR1 KGHDR and CDR2 SFDVKD. CDR3 loop: CATLDEGVVGEKLFF. The DNA of the CDR3 is TGTGCCACCTTGGACGAAGGGGTAGTGGGCGAAAAACTGTTTTTT.

The chain joins TRBV10-3 to TRBJ2-3; D might be TRBD1 (5 bases). The germline gives CDR1 ENHRY, CDR2 SYGVKD. The CDR3 sequence is 15 residues long. Trimming took 3 bases from V and 2 from J, leaving 12 bases between them. The CDR3 DNA sequence: TGTGCCATCAGTGACTTACAGGTCCCCACAGATACGCAGTATTTT. Translated: CAISDLQVPTDTQYF.

V usage is TRBV10-3 and J usage is TRBJ2-3; TRBD1 agrees at 11 bases. Germline CDR1 reads ENHRY; CDR2 reads SYGVKD. This CDR3 contains 18 residues. The J segment lost 2 bases and the V segment lost 4 bases, leaving 11 bases of the junction unmatched. In DNA, the CDR3 is TGTGCCATCAGTGGGTCGACCGGACAGGGGGCTGTCACAGATACGCAGTATTTT. Translated, it gives CAISGSTGQGAVTDTQYF.

The V and J genes are TRBV20-1 and TRBJ2-3, with a possible D match to TRBD2 (6 bases). The CDR3 is 10 residues long. Germline assignment: CDR1 DFQATT and CDR2 SNEGSKA (reference sequence). The germline V and J ends were trimmed by 5 bases and 6 bases, with 6 bases remaining between them. The DNA of the CDR3 is TGCAGTGCTGGGAGGGATACGCAGTATTTT. Protein sequence: CSAGRDTQYF.

The chain has TRBV7-9 and TRBJ1-1, with unresolved D. Germline values: CDR1 SEHNR, CDR2 FQNEAQ (reference sequence). The CDR3 runs to 15 residues. The V gene lost 5 bases and the J gene lost 9 bases, with 22 bases spanning the gap. In DNA, the CDR3 is TGTGCCAGCAGCGGCCTTAGAGTTGGTACTACCCAAGCTTTCTTT. This codes for CASSGLRVGTTQAFF.

The rearrangement uses TRBV5-1 and TRBJ1-4; 7 bases map to TRBD1. Germline values: CDR1 SGHRS, CDR2 YFSETQ. The CDR3 spans 16 residues. Germline trimming cut 4 bases from V and 7 bases from J; bases unmatched to any gene: 13. The CDR3 here is CASSPRGRTGVEKLFF. For the CDR3, the DNA is TGCGCCAGCAGCCCGAGGGGTCGGACAGGCGTTGAAAAACTGTTTTTT.

This rearrangement joins TRBV7-9 to TRBJ2-2; tentative D call: TRBD2 (6 bases). The ends were cut back, 7 bases at V and 7 bases at J, with 13 bases in the middle. This CDR3 spans 13 amino acids. Germline V gene data show CDR1 as SEHNR and CDR2 as FQNEAQ (reference sequence). The CDR3 DNA reads as TGTGCCAGCAACGGGGACTTTAGCGGGGAGCTGTTTTTT. Its protein is CASNGDFSGELFF. Supplemented by reference TRBV7-9 and TRBJ2-2, the full variable domain reads DTGVSQNPRHKITKRGQNVTFRCDPISEHNRLYWYRQTLGQGPEFLTYFQNEAQLEKSRLLSDRFSAERPKGSFSTLEIQRTEQGDSAMYLCASNGDFSGELFFGEGSRLTVL.

The chain uses TRBV7-9 and TRBJ2-7; 11 nucleotides line up with TRBD2. Germline CDR1 is SEHNR and CDR2 is FQNEAQ (reference sequence). The CDR3 totals 14 residues. J was trimmed by 3 bases and V by 4 bases; bases with no gene match: 2. CDR3 sequence: CASSSGLADYEQYF. The CDR3, as DNA: TGTGCCAGCAGCTCGGGACTAGCGGACTACGAGCAGTACTTC.

V is TRBV15 and J is TRBJ1-2; TRBD1 might be the D (6 bases). V lost 8 bases and J 8 bases, leaving 15 bases between the germline ends. From germline, CDR1 is LNHNV and CDR2 YYDKDF (reference sequence). The CDR3 contains 12 residues. The CDR3 DNA reads TGTGCCACCGGAGACAGGTGGGAAGGCTACACCTTC. This translates into CATGDRWEGYTF.

This clone was found once. The V and J genes are TRBV7-2 and TRBJ1-2; TRBD1 aligns across 12 bases. Germline CDR1 is SGHTA and CDR2 is FQGNSA. The CDR3 runs to 17 residues. Trimming at V came to 3 bases and at J to 4 bases, leaving 9 bases not matched to a gene. The CDR3 DNA reads TGTGCCAGCAGCTTGGGACAGGGGGCTGTGACAGGCTATGGCTACACCTTC. Amino acid sequence: CASSLGQGAVTGYGYTF.

In this sample, this clone turned up a few times. The chain carries TRBV27 and TRBJ2-7; D is ambiguous. The CDR3 loop spans 14 amino acids. Germline V gene data show CDR1 as MNHEY and CDR2 as SMNVEV (reference sequence). The ends were cut back, 5 bases at V and 4 bases at J, with 15 bases in the middle. Here the CDR3 DNA reads TGTGCCAGCAGTGCACTCCCGGCGGAGTACGAGCAGTACTTC. Translated: CASSALPAEYEQYF.

This sequence joins TRBV5-5 and TRBJ2-1, with TRBD2 matching 12 bases. J was trimmed by 6 bases and V by 4 bases; bases with no gene match: 11. The CDR3 is 17 residues long. Germline CDR1 SGHKS, CDR2 YYEKEE (reference sequence). CDR3: CASSTRNSGLAGNEQFF. For the CDR3, the DNA is TGTGCCAGCAGCACTAGGAATTCGGGACTAGCGGGCAATGAGCAGTTCTTC.

This chain connects TRBV9 to TRBJ1-3; D is uncertain. The germline V gene encodes CDR1 SGDLS and CDR2 YYNGEE. This CDR3 spans 13 amino acids. The ends were cut back, 0 bases at V and 4 bases at J, with 5 bases in the middle. CDR3 residues: CASSVDSGNTIYF. In DNA, the CDR3 is TGTGCCAGCAGCGTAGACAGCGGAAACACCATATATTTT.

The chain uses TRBV2 and TRBJ1-1; the match to TRBD1 covers 9 bases. The CDR3 is made up of 11 amino acids. Germline trimming cut 6 bases from V and 8 bases from J; bases unmatched to any gene: 1. CDR1 and CDR2 from the germline V gene are SNHLY and FYNNEI. The CDR3 nucleotides read TGTGCCAGCAGGGGGACAGGGGAAGCTTTCTTT. This codes for CASRGTGEAFF.